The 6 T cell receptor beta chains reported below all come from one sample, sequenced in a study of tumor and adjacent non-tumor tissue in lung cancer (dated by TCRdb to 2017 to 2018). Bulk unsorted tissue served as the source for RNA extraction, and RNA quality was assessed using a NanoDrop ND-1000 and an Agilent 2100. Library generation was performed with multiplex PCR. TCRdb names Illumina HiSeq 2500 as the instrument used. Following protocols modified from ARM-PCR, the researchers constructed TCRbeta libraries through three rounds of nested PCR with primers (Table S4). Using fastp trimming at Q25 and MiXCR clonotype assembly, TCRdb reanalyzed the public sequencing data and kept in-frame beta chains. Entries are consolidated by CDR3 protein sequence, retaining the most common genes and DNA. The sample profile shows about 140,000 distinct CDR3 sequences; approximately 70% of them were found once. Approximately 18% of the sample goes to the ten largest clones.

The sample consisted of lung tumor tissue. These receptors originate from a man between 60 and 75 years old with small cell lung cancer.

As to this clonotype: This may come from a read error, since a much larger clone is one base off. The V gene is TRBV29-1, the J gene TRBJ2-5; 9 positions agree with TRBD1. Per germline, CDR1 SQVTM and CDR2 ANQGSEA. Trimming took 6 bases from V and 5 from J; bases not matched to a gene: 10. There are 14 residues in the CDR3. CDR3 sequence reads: CSVGSDRGMETQYF. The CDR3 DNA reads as TGCAGCGTCGGGAGTGACAGGGGGATGGAGACCCAGTACTTC.

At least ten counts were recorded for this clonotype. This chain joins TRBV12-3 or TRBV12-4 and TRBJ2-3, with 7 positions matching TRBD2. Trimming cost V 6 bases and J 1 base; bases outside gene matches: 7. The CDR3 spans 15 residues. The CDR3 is CASSGGSHGTDTQYF. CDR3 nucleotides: TGTGCCAGCAGCGGCGGGAGTCACGGCACAGATACGCAGTATTTT.

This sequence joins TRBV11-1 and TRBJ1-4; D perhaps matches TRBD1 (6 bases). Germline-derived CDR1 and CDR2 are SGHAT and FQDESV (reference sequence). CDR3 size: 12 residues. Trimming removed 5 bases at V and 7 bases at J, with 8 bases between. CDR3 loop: CASSRTVEKLFF. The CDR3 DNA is TGTGCCAGCAGCAGGACAGTTGAAAAACTGTTTTTT.

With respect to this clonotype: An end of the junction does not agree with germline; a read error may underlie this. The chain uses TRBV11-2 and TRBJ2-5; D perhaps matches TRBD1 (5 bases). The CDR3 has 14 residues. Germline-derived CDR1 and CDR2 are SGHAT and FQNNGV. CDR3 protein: CASSPGHSQETLFF. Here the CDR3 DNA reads TGTGCCAGCAGCCCTGGACATAGCCAAGAGACCCTGTTCTTC.

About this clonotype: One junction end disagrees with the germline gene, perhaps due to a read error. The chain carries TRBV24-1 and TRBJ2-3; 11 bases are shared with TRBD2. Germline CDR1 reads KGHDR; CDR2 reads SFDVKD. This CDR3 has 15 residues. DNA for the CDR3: TGTGCAACCAGTGAACTAGCGGGAGTTGGAGATACGCAGTATTTT. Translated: CATSELAGVGDTQYF.

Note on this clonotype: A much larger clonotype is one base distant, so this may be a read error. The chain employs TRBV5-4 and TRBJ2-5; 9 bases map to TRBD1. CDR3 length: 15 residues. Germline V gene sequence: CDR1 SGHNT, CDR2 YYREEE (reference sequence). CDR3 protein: CAISLKQGAGETQYF. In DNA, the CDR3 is TGTGCCATCAGCCTGAAACAGGGGGCGGGAGAGACCCAGTACTTC.